This record concerns one T cell receptor beta chain sequence. As yet, its antigen is unknown. Profiling relied on immunoSEQ multiplex PCR, and the TCRdb table lists in-frame clones only, not all of them. The repertoire holds 170,000 or so clones, 80% to 85% seen once, with 2.8% in the top ten. The CDR3 is 15 residues long. CDR1 and CDR2 from the germline V gene are SNHLY and FYNNEI. Germline trimming cut 6 bases from V and 0 bases from J; bases unmatched to any gene: 8. The data derive from a study of cytomegalovirus exposure and HLA in healthy donors. Findings and limits, study-wide: Associated with cytomegalovirus, according to the listing, were 164 TCR beta chains. The study found most TCR sequences rare, yet found some public TCRs in many donors.

The sequence was obtained from a woman aged 18 to 35 in good health and CMV-seropositive. The chain uses TRBV2 and TRBJ2-7; TRBD2 matches 7 bases. The sequenced sample was PBMCs. CDR3 residues: CASSESGVHSYEQYF. CDR3 bases: TGTGCCAGCAGCGAGAGCGGGGTTCACTCCTACGAGCAGTACTTC.